Each of the 19 T cell receptor beta chains below was sequenced from the same sample in a study of T cell changes during pregnancy in multiple sclerosis. The table came from immunoSEQ multiplex PCR; TCRdb's copy has only in-frame clones and leaves some out. The table lists about 45,000 clones, approximately 90% of them singletons, with 2.5% to 3% in the top ten. Specimen: CD8+ T cells from peripheral blood mononuclear cells, collected in the second trimester of pregnancy. Receptors were obtained from a female donor with multiple sclerosis, enrolled in a pregnancy study.

This clone appeared once. The chain has TRBV4-3 and TRBJ1-1; tentatively, D is TRBD1 (6 bases). The CDR3 contains 13 residues. With 5 bases removed from V and 7 bases from J, the gap between germline ends came to 14 bases. CDR1 and CDR2 (germline): LGHNA, YSLEER. CDR3 in amino acids: CASSSPGVDEAFF. For the CDR3, the DNA is TGCGCCAGCAGCTCACCAGGGGTCGATGAAGCTTTCTTT.

The gene calls are TRBV6-4 and TRBJ2-3, with TRBD2 matching 9 bases. Germline V gene lookup returns CDR1 MRHNA and CDR2 SNTAGT. J gave up 0 bases and V 4 bases, and 8 bases lay outside the gene matches. The CDR3 is 17 residues long. The CDR3 sequence: CASSAIAGAGSTDTQYF. The CDR3 DNA is TGTGCCAGCAGTGCAATAGCGGGGGCCGGAAGCACAGATACGCAGTATTTT.

V usage is TRBV9 and J usage is TRBJ2-5; D possibly corresponds to TRBD1 (6 bases). Germline CDR1 is SGDLS and CDR2 is YYNGEE. Trimming shortened V by 4 bases and J by 1 base, and 17 bases separated the two germline ends. CDR3 length: 16 amino acids. The CDR3 loop reads CASSSLETGTQETQYF. The CDR3 nucleotides read TGTGCCAGCAGCAGCCTTGAGACAGGAACCCAAGAGACCCAGTACTTC.

This chain links TRBV7-9 with TRBJ1-5, with D possibly being TRBD1 (6 bases). The length of the CDR3 is 14 residues. V lost 5 bases and J 7 bases, leaving 15 bases between the germline ends. Germline lookup yields CDR1 SEHNR and CDR2 FQNEAQ (reference sequence). The CDR3 DNA sequence: TGTGCCAGCAGCGTAACAGGGTATCCCCAGCCCCAGCATTTT. Translated, it gives CASSVTGYPQPQHF.

The rearrangement links TRBV23-1 to TRBJ2-3; perhaps TRBD2 as D (7 bases). TRBV23-1 belongs to the ORF category, with a function that is uncertain. Trimming cost V 3 bases and J 0 bases, with 25 bases left between them. The CDR3 is 20 residues long. CDR3 coding DNA: TGCGCCAGCAGTCACAAAAAGGGAGGGGGGCAGATTACTAGCACAGATACGCAGTATTTT. Translated: CASSHKKGGGQITSTDTQYF.

This clone is a singleton in its sample. The chain links TRBV7-2 to TRBJ1-6; D is perhaps TRBD1 (5 bases). This CDR3 has 17 residues. Between the trimmed V and J ends, which lost 5 bases and 0 bases, there was a span of 14 bases. Per the germline V gene, CDR1 is SGHTA and CDR2 is FQGNSA. Here the CDR3 DNA reads TGTGCCAGCAGCGGGGCAGGGCCCTACTCCTATAATTCACCCCTCCACTTT. Translation: CASSGAGPYSYNSPLHF.

The chain is built from TRBV11-3 and TRBJ2-3; D perhaps matches TRBD1 (5 bases). The CDR3 is 13 amino acids. Per the germline V gene, CDR1 is SGHNT and CDR2 is YENEEA. Trimming removed 5 bases at V and 0 bases at J, with 6 bases between. CDR3 coding DNA: TGTGCCAGCAGCGGGGCTAGCACAGATACGCAGTATTTT. Encoded protein: CASSGASTDTQYF.

The gene calls are TRBV7-3 and TRBJ2-3; tentative D call: TRBD2 (6 bases). The CDR3 totals 13 residues. Trimming pared 5 bases from V and 2 bases from J, leaving 8 bases between. Looked up from germline, CDR1 is SGHTA and CDR2 is FQGTGA. CDR3 protein: CASSGLLTDTQYF. The DNA of the CDR3 is TGTGCCAGCAGCGGACTACTCACAGATACGCAGTATTTT.

This sequence joins TRBV5-8 and TRBJ1-1; D not certain. The germline V gene encodes CDR1 SGHTS and CDR2 YDEGEE. There are 14 residues in the CDR3. Trimming shortened V by 4 bases and J by 1 base, and 11 bases separated the two germline ends. CDR3 DNA: TGTGCCAGCAGCCCGGGTCCCTCGAACACTGAAGCTTTCTTT. It yields the protein CASSPGPSNTEAFF. The full variable domain, rest sourced from reference TRBV5-8 and TRBJ1-1, is EAGVTQSPTHLIKTRGQQATLRCSPISGHTSVYWYQQALGLGLQFLLWYDEGEERNRGNFPPRFSGRQFPNYSSELNVNALELEDSALYLCASSPGPSNTEAFFGQGTRLTVV.

The V and J genes are TRBV5-1 and TRBJ2-7; TRBD1 might be the D (6 bases). V was clipped by 0 bases and J by 3 bases, with 13 bases between them. The CDR3 runs to 15 residues. Germline V gene sequence: CDR1 SGHRS, CDR2 YFSETQ. The CDR3 sequence is CASSLDVGAIYEQYF. CDR3 DNA sequence: TGCGCCAGCAGCTTGGACGTGGGGGCCATCTACGAGCAGTACTTC.

This chain uses TRBV9 with TRBJ1-2; TRBD1 matches at 9 bases. Germline assignment: CDR1 SGDLS and CDR2 YYNGEE. The CDR3 has 16 residues. V shed 0 bases, J shed 8 bases, and the junction held 11 bases outside the gene matches. The CDR3 protein is CASSVARTGEGRGYTF. The CDR3 DNA sequence: TGTGCCAGCAGCGTAGCCAGGACAGGGGAAGGGCGAGGCTACACCTTC.

This rearrangement joins TRBV19 to TRBJ1-6, with TRBD1 matching over 7 bases. Trimming took 5 bases from V and 8 from J; bases not matched to a gene: 6. CDR1 LNHDA and CDR2 SQIVND come from the germline V gene (reference sequence). The CDR3 is 14 residues long. CDR3 sequence: CASSLETGYSPLHF. The CDR3 DNA is TGTGCCAGTAGTTTGGAGACAGGGTATTCACCCCTCCACTTT. The full variable domain, with the rest looked up from reference TRBV19 and TRBJ1-6, is DGGITQSPKYLFRKEGQNVTLSCEQNLNHDAMYWYRQDPGQGLRLIYYSQIVNDFQKGDIAEGYSVSREKKESFPLTVTSAQKNPTAFYLCASSLETGYSPLHFGNGTRLTVT.

The CDR3 loop reads CASSHGGTSGYGYTF. The CDR3 nucleotides read TGTGCCAGCAGCCATGGAGGCACCTCGGGCTATGGCTACACCTTC. V is TRBV9 and J is TRBJ1-2; D is uncertain. The CDR3 length is 15 residues. V was shortened by 4 bases and J by 4 bases, with 17 bases between the two germline ends. Germline lookup yields CDR1 SGDLS and CDR2 YYNGEE.

The chain links TRBV7-6 to TRBJ2-2, with 11 bases aligning to TRBD2. The V segment lost 0 bases and the J segment 5 bases; nucleotides outside the gene matches: 5. This CDR3 is built from 17 residues. Germline CDR1 SGHVS, CDR2 FNYEAQ. CDR3 loop: CASSLALAGGKTGELFF. CDR3 coding DNA: TGTGCCAGCAGCTTAGCTCTAGCGGGGGGAAAAACCGGGGAGCTGTTTTTT. Looking up the rest from reference TRBV7-6 and TRBJ2-2 gives the full variable domain: GAGVSQSPRYKVTKRGQDVALRCDPISGHVSLYWYRQALGQGPEFLTYFNYEAQQDKSGLPNDRFSAERPEGSISTLTIQRTEQRDSAMYRCASSLALAGGKTGELFFGEGSRLTVL.

For the CDR3, the DNA is TGTGCCAGCAGCCCTATCGCGACTGAAGCTTTCTTT. It translates to CASSPIATEAFF. The J gene is TRBJ1-1, the V gene TRBV12-1. TRBV12-1 is flagged as a pseudogene. This CDR3 comprises 12 residues.

This chain links TRBV27 with TRBJ2-1, with D possibly matching TRBD2 (6 bases). Germline-derived CDR1 and CDR2 are MNHEY and SMNVEV (reference sequence). With 5 bases removed from V and 4 bases from J, the gap between germline ends came to 15 bases. This CDR3 contains 15 residues. The CDR3: CASSEEGTPYNEQFF. The CDR3 DNA is TGTGCCAGCAGTGAAGAAGGGACTCCTTACAATGAGCAGTTCTTC.

This sequence joins TRBV4-1 and TRBJ2-2; TRBD1 is a possible D gene (6 bases). The CDR3 is made up of 17 amino acids. Trimming left V 4 bases short and J 0 bases short, with 15 bases between. Germline lookup yields CDR1 MGHRA and CDR2 YSYEKL. The CDR3 region is CASSPLDGQPNTGELFF. DNA of the CDR3: TGCGCCAGCAGCCCTCTTGACGGACAGCCGAACACCGGGGAGCTGTTTTTT.

The chain has TRBV4-1 and TRBJ2-1, with D perhaps TRBD1 (6 bases). Trimming cost V 2 bases and J 5 bases, with 16 bases left between them. Germline lookup yields CDR1 MGHRA and CDR2 YSYEKL. The CDR3 length is 16 residues. CDR3 nucleotides: TGCGCCAGCAGCCAATCCTTGGGGGCCTGGAACAATGAGCAGTTCTTC. This encodes CASSQSLGAWNNEQFF.

This chain connects TRBV5-5 to TRBJ2-7; the D gene is possibly TRBD2 (6 bases). The CDR3 runs 12 residues. The germline V and J ends were trimmed by 4 bases and 4 bases, with 9 bases remaining between them. Germline V CDR1 and CDR2: SGHKS, YYEKEE (reference sequence). Written as DNA, the CDR3 is TGTGCCAGCAGCCCGGGAGAGTACGAGCAGTACTTC. Translated, it gives CASSPGEYEQYF.